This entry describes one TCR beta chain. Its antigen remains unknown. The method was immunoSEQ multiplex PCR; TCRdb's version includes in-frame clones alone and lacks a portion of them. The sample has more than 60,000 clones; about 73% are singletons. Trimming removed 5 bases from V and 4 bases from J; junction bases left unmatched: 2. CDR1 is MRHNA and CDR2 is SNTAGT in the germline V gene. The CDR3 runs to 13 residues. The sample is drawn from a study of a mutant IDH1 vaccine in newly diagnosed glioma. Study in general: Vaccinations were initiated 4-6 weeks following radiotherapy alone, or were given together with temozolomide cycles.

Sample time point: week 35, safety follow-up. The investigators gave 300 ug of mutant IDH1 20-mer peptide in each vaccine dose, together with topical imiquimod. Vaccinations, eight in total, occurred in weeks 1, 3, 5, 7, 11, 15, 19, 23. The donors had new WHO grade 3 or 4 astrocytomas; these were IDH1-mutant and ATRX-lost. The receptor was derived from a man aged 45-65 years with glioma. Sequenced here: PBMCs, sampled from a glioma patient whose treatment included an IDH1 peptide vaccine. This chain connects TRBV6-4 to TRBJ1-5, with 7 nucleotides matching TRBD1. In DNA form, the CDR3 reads TGTGCCAGCAGTACAGGGGATAATCAGCCCCAGCATTTT. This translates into CASSTGDNQPQHF.